Below, 27 T cell receptor beta chains from the same sample are listed, as sequenced in a study of T-cell reconstitution after alpha-beta-depleted transplantation in children. TCRbeta library preparation incorporated unique molecular identifiers. TCRdb passed the PCR reads through MiXCR, listing each CDR3 protein once. Here the sample spans approximately 79,000 distinct CDR3 sequences, 15% to 20% being singletons. This sample comprised PBMCs, mostly from graft donor cells, obtained 360 days after TCRalphabeta/CD19-depleted stem cell transplant. The receptors derive from a male patient between 2 and 10 years old who had a stem cell transplant for acute lymphoblastic leukemia, so the T cells may come from the graft donor.

Comment on this clonotype: At one boundary the junction diverges from the germline segment, which might be a read error. The chain has TRBV7-7 and TRBJ2-5; D possibly corresponds to TRBD1 (6 bases). Per the germline V gene, CDR1 is SSHAT and CDR2 is FNYEAQ (reference sequence). The CDR3 is made up of 14 amino acids. In nucleotides, the CDR3 is TGTGCTAGCAGCTTAAACAGGGTAGGGGAGACCCAGTACTTC. Encoded protein: CASSLNRVGETQYF.

This clonotype has more than one count but fewer than ten. The chain carries TRBV14 and TRBJ2-2; D is uncertain. Per the germline V gene, CDR1 is SGHDN and CDR2 is FVKESK. Trimming left V 0 bases short and J 4 bases short, with 9 bases between. This CDR3 region has 15 residues. CDR3 in DNA: TGTGCCAGCAGCCAAGATATGCGAATCACCGGGGAGCTGTTTTTT. This gives the protein CASSQDMRITGELFF.

This clonotype has ten or more counts. The rearrangement uses TRBV18 and TRBJ2-2, with 7 bases matching TRBD1. This CDR3 spans 19 amino acids. V lost 6 bases, J lost 4 bases, and 20 bases stayed unmatched. Germline V CDR1 and CDR2: KGHSH, LQKENI. CDR3 nucleotide sequence: TGTGCCAGCTCCGTACAGGGGAAAGGGTTCTCGTCCAGCACCGGGGAGCTGTTTTTT. Its protein product is CASSVQGKGFSSSTGELFF.

As DNA, the CDR3 is TGTGCCAGCAGTTTCAAGCCGGGACAGGTCTACACCTTC. Residues: CASSFKPGQVYTF. The rearrangement links TRBV12-3 or TRBV12-4 to TRBJ1-2, with 8 bases identical to TRBD1. V lost 3 bases, J lost 10 bases, and 7 bases stayed unmatched. The CDR3 consists of 13 residues.

This clonotype was detected only a few times. The V gene is TRBV6-5, the J gene TRBJ2-7; 11 bases map to TRBD2. The CDR3 length is 14 residues. Per germline, CDR1 MNHEY and CDR2 SVGAGI. With V trimmed by 4 bases and J by 3 bases, 2 bases remained unmatched. This CDR3 is CASSLLAGGYEQYF. The CDR3 DNA reads as TGTGCCAGCAGTTTGCTAGCGGGAGGCTACGAGCAGTACTTC.

This clonotype turned up a few times. The V gene is TRBV25-1, the J gene TRBJ2-5; D is possibly TRBD2 (7 bases). Trimming pared 1 base from V and 4 bases from J, leaving 13 bases between. CDR1 and CDR2 (germline): MGHDK, SYGVNS. The CDR3 consists of 15 residues. In DNA form, the CDR3 reads TGTGCCAGCAGTGAATGGGAAGGGGGGGGAGAGACCCAGTACTTC. Translating it yields CASSEWEGGGETQYF.

This clonotype has more than one count but fewer than ten. The rearrangement links TRBV12-3 or TRBV12-4 to TRBJ2-7; 9 bases are a match to TRBD1. J lost 3 bases, V lost 5 bases, and 11 bases had no gene match. The CDR3 contains 16 residues. This CDR3 is CASSDAPGTGRYEQYF. The CDR3 DNA reads TGTGCCAGCAGTGACGCGCCCGGGACAGGGCGCTACGAGCAGTACTTC.

This clonotype has more than one count but fewer than ten. This CDR3 is CASSLGPAGGEDTQYF. The CDR3 bases are TGCGCCAGCAGCTTGGGTCCGGCAGGGGGGGAAGATACGCAGTATTTT. The chain employs TRBV5-1 and TRBJ2-3; the D gene could be TRBD1 or TRBD2 (7 bases each). Germline assignment: CDR1 SGHRS and CDR2 YFSETQ. This CDR3 comprises 16 residues. V lost 0 bases to trimming and J lost 5 bases, with 16 bases between them.

The rearrangement links TRBV29-1 to TRBJ1-2, with 7 bases that match TRBD1. Unmatched junction bases numbered 3, after V lost 4 bases and J lost 7 bases. The CDR3 contains 11 residues. In germline, CDR1 is SQVTM, CDR2 ANQGSEA. The CDR3 region has the DNA TGCAGCGTTGCCGACAGGGCTGGCTACACCTTC. Translation: CSVADRAGYTF.

This clonotype has more than one count but fewer than ten. The genes are TRBV12-3 or TRBV12-4 and TRBJ2-3, with D possibly matching TRBD2 (7 bases). The CDR3 extends over 15 amino acids. V lost 8 bases, J lost 1 base, and 16 bases lay in between. The CDR3 DNA reads as TGTGCCAGCGGCGTCAGGGGAGGGGGCACAGATACGCAGTATTTT. It encodes CASGVRGGGTDTQYF.

This clonotype showed up many times. This chain joins TRBV6-1 and TRBJ2-3; 10 nucleotides line up with TRBD2. J gave up 5 bases and V 8 bases, and 13 bases lay outside the gene matches. This CDR3 is built from 16 residues. Germline values: CDR1 MNHNS, CDR2 SASEGT. The CDR3 coding sequence is TGTGCCAGCCGGAAGCAACCTAGCGGGAGAGTAGATACGCAGTATTTT. The encoded protein is CASRKQPSGRVDTQYF.

V usage is TRBV20-1 and J usage is TRBJ2-5, with D hard to call. CDR1 is DFQATT, CDR2 SNEGSKA, per germline (reference sequence). CDR3 length: 12 amino acids. The ends were cut back, 1 base at V and 2 bases at J, with 5 bases in the middle. The CDR3 DNA sequence: TGCAGTGCTAGAGTCCTACAAGAGACCCAGTACTTC. This encodes CSARVLQETQYF.

The table lists this clonotype with a few counts. The V and J genes are TRBV5-1 and TRBJ2-1; 7 nucleotides match TRBD2. The CDR3 contains 16 residues. Germline V CDR1 and CDR2: SGHRS, YFSETQ. Trimming at V came to 1 base and at J to 0 bases, leaving 4 bases not matched to a gene. The chain's CDR3 is CASSLFGGSSYNEQFF. The CDR3 region has the DNA TGCGCCAGCAGCTTGTTTGGCGGGAGCTCCTACAATGAGCAGTTCTTC.

CDR3 sequence reads: CASSPLGASQYF. The CDR3 DNA reads TGTGCCAGCAGCCCCCTGGGTGCATCGCAGTATTTT. The chain links TRBV2 to TRBJ2-3, with D uncertain. This CDR3 has 12 residues. CDR1 and CDR2 from the germline V gene are SNHLY and FYNNEI. Trimming took 6 bases from V and 10 from J, leaving 14 bases between them.

V is TRBV11-1 and J is TRBJ2-1; a possible D gene is TRBD1 (6 bases). Trimming took 5 bases from V and 3 from J, leaving 23 bases between them. The CDR3 has 18 residues. Germline values: CDR1 SGHAT, CDR2 FQDESV (reference sequence). The CDR3 loop is CASSPHKPGTSRYNEQFF. The CDR3 DNA reads as TGTGCCAGCAGCCCACACAAGCCCGGGACATCGCGCTACAATGAGCAGTTCTTC. The full variable domain, with the rest looked up from reference TRBV11-1 and TRBJ2-1, is EAEVAQSPRYKITEKSQAVAFWCDPISGHATLYWYRQILGQGPELLVQFQDESVVDDSQLPKDRFSAERLKGVDSTLKIQPAELGDSAMYLCASSPHKPGTSRYNEQFFGPGTRLTVL.

This clonotype has only a few counts. The rearrangement joins TRBV6-4 to TRBJ2-1; 9 bases match TRBD1. The CDR3 is made up of 14 amino acids. Germline V lookup: CDR1 MRHNA, CDR2 SNTAGT. The trim removed 5 bases at V and 5 bases at J, leaving 4 bases unmatched. CDR3 loop: CASSTDRGDNEQFF. CDR3 bases: TGTGCCAGCAGTACGGACAGGGGAGACAATGAGCAGTTCTTC.

This clonotype was observed a handful of times. This chain's CDR3 is CASSLLAGGWETQYF. CDR3 in DNA: TGTGCCAGCAGTTTACTAGCGGGAGGATGGGAGACCCAGTACTTC. V gene TRBV27 combines with J gene TRBJ2-5; 11 nucleotides line up with TRBD2. V trimming: 2 bases; J trimming: 5 bases; junction bases outside the gene matches: 4. The CDR3 spans 15 residues. CDR1 MNHEY and CDR2 SMNVEV come from the germline V gene (reference sequence).

This clonotype came up a few times. The chain is built from TRBV11-2 and TRBJ2-4; D is possibly TRBD1 (6 bases). Germline CDR1 is SGHAT and CDR2 is FQNNGV. The ends were cut back, 7 bases at V and 3 bases at J, with 13 bases in the middle. The CDR3 consists of 14 residues. Written as DNA, the CDR3 is TGTGCCAGCACTCTGTCAGGGGTCAAAAACATTCAGTACTTC. It is translated as CASTLSGVKNIQYF.

The J gene is TRBJ2-1, the V gene TRBV28; 9 bases are shared with TRBD2. This CDR3 has 17 residues. After removal of 4 bases from V and 2 bases from J, the junction contained 9 bases not matched to a gene. In germline, CDR1 is MDHEN, CDR2 SYDVKM. This chain's CDR3 is CASSYLKAGGPYNEQFF. In DNA form, the CDR3 reads TGTGCCAGCAGTTATCTCAAAGCGGGAGGCCCCTACAATGAGCAGTTCTTC. The complete variable domain, with remaining parts taken from reference TRBV28 and TRBJ2-1, reads DVKVTQSSRYLVKRTGEKVFLECVQDMDHENMFWYRQDPGLGLRLIYFSYDVKMKEKGDIPEGYSVSREKKERFSLILESASTNQTSMYLCASSYLKAGGPYNEQFFGPGTRLTVL.

This clonotype was seen a handful of times. The chain is built from TRBV4-2 and TRBJ1-5; D ambiguous. V was shortened by 1 base and J by 4 bases, with 5 bases between the two germline ends. Germline loops: CDR1 LGHNA, CDR2 YNFKEQ. The CDR3 loop spans 13 amino acids. The CDR3 is CASSQVKNQPQHF. The CDR3 region has the DNA TGTGCCAGCAGCCAAGTGAAAAATCAGCCCCAGCATTTT.

The rearrangement uses TRBV5-1 and TRBJ2-2; the D call may be TRBD1 or TRBD2 (5 bases each). Between the trimmed V and J ends, which lost 1 base and 0 bases, there was a span of 10 bases. CDR1 is SGHRS, CDR2 YFSETQ, per germline. The CDR3 totals 16 residues. The chain's CDR3 is CASSLYGDPNTGELFF. The CDR3 DNA reads as TGCGCCAGCAGCTTGTATGGGGACCCGAACACCGGGGAGCTGTTTTTT. Full variable domain (rest looked up from reference TRBV5-1 and TRBJ2-2): KAGVTQTPRYLIKTRGQQVTLSCSPISGHRSVSWYQQTPGQGLQFLFEYFSETQRNKGNFPGRFSGRQFSNSRSEMNVSTLELGDSALYLCASSLYGDPNTGELFFGEGSRLTVL.

The chain employs TRBV3-1 and TRBJ2-3, with no clear D. The length of the CDR3 is 12 residues. Per the germline V gene, CDR1 is LGHDT and CDR2 is YNNKEL (reference sequence). Deletions cut 3 bases from V and 4 bases from J, with 5 bases between. The CDR3 DNA reads TGTGCCAGCAGCCAGGTGGCAGATACGCAGTATTTT. Protein sequence: CASSQVADTQYF.

V is TRBV6-5 and J is TRBJ2-2, with no clear D. Deletions cut 4 bases from V and 3 bases from J, with 12 bases between. Germline CDR1 and CDR2: MNHEY and SVGAGI. The CDR3 spans 15 residues. The CDR3 is CASSSGLRHTGELFF. In nucleotides, the CDR3 is TGTGCCAGCAGTTCGGGTTTACGGCACACCGGGGAGCTGTTTTTT.

This clonotype was seen ten or more times. The V gene is TRBV1, the J gene TRBJ1-1. TRBV1 is marked as a pseudogene. The CDR3 runs to 12 residues. CDR3 sequence (DNA): TGCACCAGCAGCCAACGACAAGTTGGAGCTTTCTTT. It encodes CTSSQRQVGAFF.

This sequence joins TRBV12-3 or TRBV12-4 and TRBJ2-5, with D possibly matching TRBD2 (6 bases). The CDR3 extends over 16 amino acids. Trimming removed 1 base at V and 2 bases at J, with 14 bases between. The CDR3 DNA is TGTGCCAGCAGTTTAGGTAGCGGTTACGTTCAAGAGACCCAGTACTTC. This encodes CASSLGSGYVQETQYF.

The chain is built from TRBV29-1 and TRBJ2-5, with 9 positions matching TRBD1. Germline CDR1 is SQVTM and CDR2 is ANQGSEA. The CDR3 is 14 amino acids. V shed 7 bases, J shed 2 bases, and the junction held 8 bases outside the gene matches. This CDR3 reads CSAVGDRVQETQYF. CDR3 nucleotides: TGCAGCGCTGTGGGGGACAGGGTACAAGAGACCCAGTACTTC.

This clonotype showed up many times. The rearrangement uses TRBV11-2 and TRBJ2-7; TRBD2 aligns across 8 bases. Germline assignment: CDR1 SGHAT and CDR2 FQNNGV. Germline trimming cut 2 bases from V and 0 bases from J; bases unmatched to any gene: 12. This CDR3 spans 18 amino acids. CDR3 nucleotides: TGTGCCAGCAGCTTAACCCTGCCACTAGCGGCCTCCTCCTACGAGCAGTACTTC. This codes for CASSLTLPLAASSYEQYF.